The 20 T cell receptor beta chains presented below share a single source sample, sequenced in a study of cytomegalovirus exposure and HLA in healthy donors. The table came from immunoSEQ multiplex PCR; TCRdb's copy has only in-frame clones and leaves some out. The table has roughly 300,000 clones, 87% seen once; the top ten hold approximately 1.1%. The source material was PBMCs. Source of these receptors: a woman aged 25-40 years in good health and CMV-seropositive.

J is TRBJ2-1 and V is TRBV4-2; 9 bases line up with TRBD2. There are 15 residues in the CDR3. The V gene end was trimmed by 3 bases and the J gene end by 7 bases; junction bases not matched to a gene: 7. CDR1 and CDR2 from the germline V gene are LGHNA and YNFKEQ. CDR3: CASSQPGLARNEQFF. The CDR3, as DNA: TGTGCCAGCAGCCAGCCGGGACTAGCACGGAATGAGCAGTTCTTC.

This chain uses TRBV27 with TRBJ2-1; D possibly matches TRBD1 or TRBD2 (7 bases each). CDR3 size: 15 residues. With 6 bases removed from V and 8 bases from J, the gap between germline ends came to 20 bases. CDR1 MNHEY and CDR2 SMNVEV come from the germline V gene (reference sequence). CDR3 protein: CASRLPGGALDEQFF. CDR3 coding DNA: TGTGCCAGCAGGCTCCCAGGGGGGGCCTTGGATGAGCAGTTCTTC.

This chain connects TRBV2 to TRBJ2-7, with D tentatively TRBD2 (5 bases). Germline assignment: CDR1 SNHLY and CDR2 FYNNEI. This CDR3 is built from 13 residues. V gave up 10 bases and J gave up 3 bases, with 16 bases separating them. CDR3 DNA: TGTGCCATCGTACGGACCCGGGACTACGAGCAGTACTTC. Its translation: CAIVRTRDYEQYF.

The J gene is TRBJ2-3, the V gene TRBV9, with a weak D call TRBD1 (5 bases). The germline V and J ends were trimmed by 3 bases and 1 base, with 9 bases remaining between them. This CDR3 spans 14 amino acids. In germline, CDR1 is SGDLS, CDR2 YYNGEE. The CDR3 coding sequence is TGTGCCAGCAGCGCGGCAGGGCGCACAGATACGCAGTATTTT. The encoded protein is CASSAAGRTDTQYF.

V and J are TRBV10-2 and TRBJ1-5; TRBD1 is a possible D gene (5 bases). Trimming took 3 bases from V and 2 from J, leaving 11 bases between them. Looked up from germline, CDR1 is WSHSY and CDR2 is SAAADI. The CDR3 contains 15 residues. The CDR3 bases are TGCGCCAGCAGTGAAGGTCAGGGAGGCAATCAGCCCCAGCATTTT. As protein: CASSEGQGGNQPQHF.

This clone was picked up one time. CDR3 protein: CSVGWGAGTEAFF. The CDR3 region has the DNA TGCAGCGTTGGTTGGGGGGCAGGCACTGAAGCTTTCTTT. This chain connects TRBV29-1 to TRBJ1-1, with D perhaps matching TRBD1 (6 bases). The CDR3 runs to 13 residues. CDR1 SQVTM and CDR2 ANQGSEA come from the germline V gene. V was cut by 4 bases and J by 4 bases, with 13 bases left in between.

CDR3 coding DNA: TGTGCCAGCGGAACGACAGGGGGGCAGTATTTT. It is translated as CASGTTGGQYF. V and J are TRBV6-6 and TRBJ2-3, with 9 bases aligning to TRBD1. The V segment lost 8 bases and the J segment 11 bases; nucleotides outside the gene matches: 5. The germline V gene encodes CDR1 MNHNY and CDR2 SVGAGI (reference sequence). This CDR3 spans 11 amino acids.

The chain joins TRBV5-4 to TRBJ2-4; 8 nucleotides agree with TRBD1. Germline values: CDR1 SGHNT, CDR2 YYREEE (reference sequence). The CDR3 has 15 residues. Trimming cost V 3 bases and J 2 bases; bases outside gene matches: 4. CDR3 sequence: CASSSRQGSKNIQYF. Here the CDR3 DNA reads TGTGCCAGCAGCTCTAGACAGGGGTCCAAAAACATTCAGTACTTC. Variable domain in full (rest from reference TRBV5-4 and TRBJ2-4): ETGVTQSPTHLIKTRGQQVTLRCSSQSGHNTVSWYQQALGQGPQFIFQYYREEENGRGNFPPRFSGLQFPNYSSELNVNALELDDSALYLCASSSRQGSKNIQYFGAGTRLSVL.

This clone was seen just once. The rearrangement uses TRBV25-1 and TRBJ2-1; D uncertain. CDR3 length: 13 amino acids. Germline CDR1 and CDR2: MGHDK and SYGVNS. V shed 7 bases and J shed 3 bases, with 10 bases lying between them. The CDR3 DNA follows: TGTGCCAGCACGGCCCCCCTCTACAATGAGCAGTTCTTC. It is translated as CASTAPLYNEQFF.

This chain joins TRBV27 and TRBJ2-1, with 7 bases fitting TRBD2. V shed 8 bases and J 4 bases; nucleotides not matched to a gene: 11. The CDR3 consists of 15 residues. Germline loops: CDR1 MNHEY, CDR2 SMNVEV (reference sequence). CDR3 DNA sequence: TGTGCCAGCGCTGTCGGGACTACCGGTTACAATGAGCAGTTCTTC. It is translated as CASAVGTTGYNEQFF.

This chain connects TRBV6-5 to TRBJ1-2, with TRBD1 matching over 9 bases. Germline V gene sequence: CDR1 MNHEY, CDR2 SVGAGI. V was pared by 6 bases and J by 6 bases, with 11 bases of the junction left unmatched. CDR3 size: 15 residues. CDR3 bases: TGTGCCAGCAGCCGGAGGACAGGGGTGTTTGATGGCTACACCTTC. This sequence encodes CASSRRTGVFDGYTF.

The V and J genes are TRBV4-1 and TRBJ2-1, with no clear D. V was pared by 1 base and J by 8 bases, with 12 bases between. The germline CDR1 and CDR2 sequences are MGHRA and YSYEKL. The CDR3 runs to 14 residues. Here the CDR3 DNA reads TGCGCCAGCAGCCAAGTAGGATCTGCGGATGAGCAGTTCTTC. This translates into CASSQVGSADEQFF.

The sample holds a few counts of this clone. V and J are TRBV7-6 and TRBJ2-3; D is unresolved. CDR1 is SGHVS and CDR2 is FNYEAQ in the germline V gene. The CDR3 spans 12 residues. The V and J ends lost 3 bases and 1 base respectively, with 2 bases between them. The CDR3 nucleotides read TGTGCCAGCAGCTTGGGCACAGATACGCAGTATTTT. It codes for CASSLGTDTQYF.

This chain connects TRBV29-1 to TRBJ2-3, with D hard to call. This CDR3 region has 10 residues. The V gene's germline CDR1 is SQVTM and CDR2 ANQGSEA. V was trimmed by 5 bases and J by 6 bases, leaving 6 bases between them. The CDR3 region is CSVSSDTQYF. The DNA of the CDR3 is TGCAGCGTTTCCTCGGATACGCAGTATTTT.

The chain uses TRBV9 and TRBJ2-7, with D perhaps TRBD2 (5 bases). Trimming removed 0 bases at V and 2 bases at J, with 15 bases between. The CDR3 consists of 16 residues. Germline V gene sequence: CDR1 SGDLS, CDR2 YYNGEE. The CDR3 DNA reads TGTGCCAGCAGCGTAGGGGGAGACCCAAAAACCTACGAGCAGTACTTC. Translating it yields CASSVGGDPKTYEQYF.

This clone appeared once. The DNA for the CDR3 is TGTGCCAGCAGTCTTTTGGGGGACAACACCGGGGAGCTGTTTTTT. It translates to CASSLLGDNTGELFF. V is TRBV7-3 and J is TRBJ2-2; perhaps D is TRBD1 or TRBD2 (5 bases each). The germline V gene encodes CDR1 SGHTA and CDR2 FQGTGA. Trimming took off 6 bases at V and 2 bases at J, with 13 bases between the two ends. The CDR3 covers 15 residues.

V gene TRBV4-1 combines with J gene TRBJ2-2, with D possibly matching TRBD1 (7 bases). V lost 1 base and J lost 2, with 11 bases in between. CDR1 is MGHRA and CDR2 is YSYEKL in the germline V gene. The CDR3 runs 16 residues. The CDR3 DNA reads TGCGCCAGCAGCCAAGGGAGGGGGCGAAACACCGGGGAGCTGTTTTTT. It translates to CASSQGRGRNTGELFF.

The J gene is TRBJ2-1, the V gene TRBV30, with D perhaps given as TRBD1 or TRBD2 (5 bases each). The ends were cut back, 1 base at V and 14 bases at J, with 15 bases in the middle. CDR1 and CDR2 from the germline V gene are GTSNPN and SVGIG (reference sequence). The CDR3 extends over 12 amino acids. The CDR3 loop reads CAWSDIGLGEFF. In DNA form, the CDR3 reads TGTGCCTGGAGTGATATTGGACTGGGGGAGTTCTTC.

V gene TRBV9 combines with J gene TRBJ2-2; 9 bases agree with TRBD2. V was clipped by 3 bases and J by 5 bases; unmatched bases: 23. There are 21 residues in the CDR3. Looked up from germline, CDR1 is SGDLS and CDR2 is YYNGEE. This CDR3 is CASSASPGGGAGGPGTGELFF. CDR3 in DNA: TGTGCCAGCAGCGCCTCCCCTGGGGGGGGCGCGGGGGGGCCGGGGACCGGGGAGCTGTTTTTT.

The chain recombines TRBV7-3 with TRBJ2-1; D is undetermined. CDR3 length equals 16 residues. The V gene lost 5 bases and the J gene lost 0 bases, with 14 bases spanning the gap. Germline loops: CDR1 SGHTA, CDR2 FQGTGA. The CDR3 reads CASSGQSQASYNEQFF. The CDR3 coding sequence is TGTGCCAGCAGCGGGCAGTCCCAAGCCTCCTACAATGAGCAGTTCTTC.